Shown below are 24 T cell receptor beta chains from a single sample sequenced in a study of CD8+CD57+ T cells in acquired aplastic anemia. Patients included in sequencing had previously demonstrated CD8+CD57+ cell expansion by flow cytometry. CDR3 and TCR beta VDJ profiling relied on genomic DNA as the template. From the reads, TCRdb called clonotypes with MiXCR, one entry per CDR3 protein. The sample shows 150,000 to 160,000 distinct CDR3 sequences, 52% of them seen only once. The sequenced material came from sorted CD4+, CD8+, or CD8+CD57+ T cells (not recorded which) from PBMCs. Every receptor here comes from a human donor with aplastic anemia.

The chain uses TRBV29-1 and TRBJ2-3, with 7 bases matching TRBD1. The germline CDR1 and CDR2 sequences are SQVTM and ANQGSEA. V lost 8 bases and J lost 0; bases outside the gene matches: 11. The CDR3 spans 15 residues. CDR3 amino acids: CSYGPPGQSTDTQYF. As DNA, the CDR3 is TGCAGCTATGGACCTCCGGGACAGAGCACAGATACGCAGTATTTT.

The V and J genes are TRBV7-2 and TRBJ1-1, with TRBD1 matching over 7 bases. This CDR3 is 11 amino acids long. Germline V CDR1 and CDR2: SGHTA, FQGNSA. Losses at the gene ends were 4 bases for V and 10 bases for J; bases not matched to a gene: 3. As DNA, the CDR3 is TGTGCCAGCAGCTCCAGACAGGGAGCTTTCTTT. This sequence encodes CASSSRQGAFF.

The rearrangement uses TRBV7-9 and TRBJ1-2; no firm D call. The germline gives CDR1 SEHNR, CDR2 FQNEAQ (reference sequence). V lost 5 bases and J lost 8, with 15 bases in between. The CDR3 length is 13 residues. The CDR3 is CASSLEEGGGYTF. The CDR3 coding sequence is TGTGCCAGCAGCCTCGAGGAGGGCGGAGGCTACACCTTC.

This clonotype has ten or more counts. This rearrangement joins TRBV12-3 or TRBV12-4 to TRBJ2-1; 10 bases fit TRBD2. The CDR3 sequence is 14 residues long. With V trimmed by 2 bases and J by 10 bases, 5 bases remained unmatched. CDR3 in amino acids: CASSLRSTSGEQFF. DNA of the CDR3: TGTGCCAGCAGTTTAAGGTCGACTAGCGGGGAGCAGTTCTTC.

This clonotype was observed many times. This rearrangement joins TRBV27 to TRBJ2-7; D may correspond to TRBD1 or TRBD2 (5 bases each). The V gene lost 6 bases and the J gene lost 4 bases, with 16 bases spanning the gap. The germline gives CDR1 MNHEY, CDR2 SMNVEV (reference sequence). The CDR3 loop spans 14 amino acids. CDR3 DNA sequence: TGTGCCAGCAGCCCCGGGACCTCAACTTACGAGCAGTACTTC. As protein: CASSPGTSTYEQYF.

This clonotype turned up a few times. The chain links TRBV24-1 to TRBJ2-1; perhaps TRBD1 as D (5 bases). The V end lost 7 bases, the J end lost 0 bases, and 9 bases lay between the germline ends. Germline CDR1 is KGHDR and CDR2 is SFDVKD. The CDR3 sequence is 14 residues long. The CDR3 protein is CATSDRRSYNEQFF. CDR3 DNA sequence: TGTGCCACCAGCGACAGACGCTCCTACAATGAGCAGTTCTTC.

The J gene is TRBJ1-2, the V gene TRBV10-3; D remains unclear. The CDR3 length is 14 residues. The V and J ends lost 3 bases and 8 bases respectively, with 16 bases between them. Germline CDR1 is ENHRY and CDR2 is SYGVKD. CDR3 amino acids: CAISEPGPSRGYTF. The CDR3 DNA sequence: TGTGCCATCAGTGAACCCGGGCCATCGAGGGGCTACACCTTC.

The rearrangement uses TRBV10-3 and TRBJ2-7; perhaps TRBD2 as D (5 bases). Per the germline V gene, CDR1 is ENHRY and CDR2 is SYGVKD. The CDR3 totals 17 residues. V was pared by 0 bases and J by 2 bases, with 17 bases between. CDR3 coding DNA: TGTGCCATCAGTGAGTCGACCGCGCGGGCCCCTACCTACGAGCAGTACTTC. It is translated as CAISESTARAPTYEQYF.

Ten or more counts support this clonotype. The J gene is TRBJ2-5, the V gene TRBV5-4; D gene unclear. This CDR3 has 13 residues. Trimming took off 4 bases at V and 1 base at J, with 8 bases between the two ends. Germline-derived CDR1 and CDR2 are SGHNT and YYREEE (reference sequence). In nucleotides, the CDR3 is TGTGCCAGCAGCGCCTGGCCCCAAGAGACCCAGTACTTC. It encodes CASSAWPQETQYF.

This clonotype was seen once. The V and J genes are TRBV7-9 and TRBJ2-2; 8 nucleotides align to TRBD2. CDR1 and CDR2 (germline): SEHNR, FQNEAQ (reference sequence). Unmatched junction bases numbered 4, after V lost 3 bases and J lost 7 bases. The CDR3 has 14 amino acids. The CDR3 DNA sequence: TGTGCCAGCAGCTTTAGCGGGAAGGACGGGGAGCTGTTTTTT. Protein sequence: CASSFSGKDGELFF.

This chain links TRBV5-1 with TRBJ1-1, with a weak D call TRBD1 (5 bases). The ends were cut back, 0 bases at V and 5 bases at J, with 14 bases in the middle. This CDR3 comprises 15 residues. Germline lookup yields CDR1 SGHRS and CDR2 YFSETQ. In nucleotides, the CDR3 is TGCGCCAGCAGCTTGGTCCCCGCAGGGCAAACTGAAGCTTTCTTT. Residues: CASSLVPAGQTEAFF.

This chain connects TRBV5-1 to TRBJ2-3; D is undetermined. The V end lost 0 bases, the J end lost 6 bases, and 8 bases lay between the germline ends. Germline loops: CDR1 SGHRS, CDR2 YFSETQ. CDR3 size: 13 residues. CDR3 sequence (DNA): TGCGCCAGCAGCTTGGAAAGGCGCGATACGCAGTATTTT. This sequence encodes CASSLERRDTQYF.

This clonotype appeared many times. V usage is TRBV6-5 and J usage is TRBJ2-5, with TRBD1 as a possible D gene (6 bases). The CDR3 extends over 14 amino acids. Germline CDR1 MNHEY, CDR2 SVGAGI. Between the trimmed V and J ends, which lost 4 bases and 4 bases, there was a span of 13 bases. For the CDR3, the DNA is TGTGCCAGCAGTTCTACAGGGTGGGGAGAGACCCAGTACTTC. As protein: CASSSTGWGETQYF.

This chain joins TRBV9 and TRBJ2-3; TRBD2 aligns across 13 bases. The germline V gene encodes CDR1 SGDLS and CDR2 YYNGEE. The CDR3 consists of 16 residues. Unmatched junction bases numbered 7, after V lost 3 bases and J lost 6 bases. The CDR3 protein is CASSATSGGDFDTQYF. In nucleotides, the CDR3 is TGTGCCAGCAGCGCCACTAGCGGGGGGGATTTCGATACGCAGTATTTT.

The chain combines TRBV5-1 with TRBJ2-7; 10 bases match TRBD2. CDR3 size: 14 residues. With V trimmed by 4 bases and J by 3 bases, 4 bases remained unmatched. The V gene's germline CDR1 is SGHRS and CDR2 YFSETQ. The CDR3, as DNA: TGCGCCAGCAGCATCACTAGCGGGGACTACGAGCAGTACTTC. It codes for CASSITSGDYEQYF.

This clonotype was detected only once. This chain links TRBV10-3 with TRBJ2-7; 8 nucleotides align to TRBD1. CDR1 ENHRY and CDR2 SYGVKD come from the germline V gene. This CDR3 is 14 amino acids long. J lost 5 bases, V lost 6 bases, and 9 bases had no gene match. CDR3 coding DNA: TGTGCCATCAGGGAGGTTGGACAGGGTAACGAGCAGTACTTC. Amino acid sequence: CAIREVGQGNEQYF.

This sequence joins TRBV10-3 and TRBJ2-6; TRBD1 matches 8 bases. The V segment lost 10 bases and the J segment 4 bases; nucleotides outside the gene matches: 9. Germline assignment: CDR1 ENHRY and CDR2 SYGVKD. CDR3 length equals 15 residues. The DNA for the CDR3 is TGTGCCAGCACTAGCAGGGGGCGGGGGGCCAACGTCCTGACTTTC. Its protein is CASTSRGRGANVLTF.

The genes are TRBV19 and TRBJ1-1; D is perhaps TRBD1 (5 bases). Between the trimmed V and J ends, which lost 8 bases and 0 bases, there was a span of 13 bases. Germline values: CDR1 LNHDA, CDR2 SQIVND (reference sequence). CDR3 length equals 14 residues. The CDR3 here is CASHPGFLNTEAFF. Here the CDR3 DNA reads TGTGCCAGTCACCCAGGGTTTTTGAACACTGAAGCTTTCTTT.

The CDR3 DNA is TGCAGTGCCCCGACTAGCGGGACCTACGAGCAGTACTTC. This gives the protein CSAPTSGTYEQYF. This sequence joins TRBV20-1 and TRBJ2-7, with 11 positions matching TRBD2. The junction had 3 bases not matched to a gene; V was cut back by 6 bases and J by 2 bases. This CDR3 is built from 13 residues. Germline V gene sequence: CDR1 DFQATT, CDR2 SNEGSKA (reference sequence).

This clonotype showed up just a few times. The chain links TRBV11-2 to TRBJ2-4; D might be TRBD1 or TRBD2, each matching 5 bases. Deletions cut 5 bases from V and 2 bases from J, with 19 bases between. The CDR3 consists of 17 residues. Germline V CDR1 and CDR2: SGHAT, FQNNGV. This CDR3 is CASSPLFGQGPKNIQYF. The CDR3 DNA reads as TGTGCCAGCAGCCCCCTTTTCGGCCAGGGACCCAAAAACATTCAGTACTTC.

This clonotype was counted at least ten times. The chain couples TRBV19 to TRBJ2-1; the match to TRBD2 covers 7 bases. This CDR3 comprises 11 residues. The germline CDR1 and CDR2 sequences are LNHDA and SQIVND (reference sequence). Trimming cost V 3 bases and J 10 bases; bases outside gene matches: 0. CDR3 nucleotides: TGTGCCAGTAGTATGGGAGGGGAGCAGTTCTTC. This gives the protein CASSMGGEQFF.

This clonotype was recorded once. V is TRBV2 and J is TRBJ2-7; D perhaps matches TRBD1 (5 bases). CDR1 is SNHLY and CDR2 is FYNNEI in the germline V gene. There are 13 residues in the CDR3. V was shortened by 5 bases and J by 5 bases, with 13 bases between the two germline ends. The chain's CDR3 is CASSLAGLDEQYF. The CDR3 nucleotides are TGTGCCAGCAGTCTTGCAGGGCTCGACGAGCAGTACTTC.

The chain recombines TRBV7-3 with TRBJ2-5; 10 nucleotides line up with TRBD2. CDR3 length equals 13 residues. Unmatched junction bases numbered 3, after V lost 6 bases and J lost 5 bases. Germline V lookup: CDR1 SGHTA, CDR2 FQGTGA. The CDR3 coding sequence is TGTGCCAGCAGGGAGACTAGCGGGGAGACCCAGTACTTC. It yields the protein CASRETSGETQYF.

The CDR3 protein is CSARTSVLVEQFF. CDR3 nucleotides: TGCAGTGCAAGGACTAGCGTTTTGGTTGAGCAGTTCTTC. The gene calls are TRBV20-1 and TRBJ2-1; 9 positions agree with TRBD2. V shed 6 bases, J shed 9 bases, and the junction held 9 bases outside the gene matches. Germline V gives CDR1 DFQATT, CDR2 SNEGSKA (reference sequence). This CDR3 spans 13 amino acids.